These 4 T cell receptor beta chains came from one sample sequenced in a study of blood T cell repertoires in COVID-19 (dated by TCRdb to the early 2020s). Library generation was performed with the immunoSEQ multiplex PCR assay. The source is immuneACCESS, and TCRdb retained only in-frame sequences with V and J called. Part of the clones is not carried over; for the studies checked, unresolved V genes explain less than half of this, and the remainder is unexplained. The sample yields under 150,000 clones; more than 80% were counted once. Around 5.5% of the sample is in the top ten clones. Sequencing was carried out using peripheral blood. These receptors came from a woman between 55 and 75 years old with COVID-19, enrolled during active disease.

This clone appeared a single time. The CDR3 loop is CASRAGLGLEQYF. In DNA, the CDR3 is TGTGCCAGCAGGGCCGGACTGGGCCTCGAGCAGTACTTC. This sequence joins TRBV5-5 and TRBJ2-7, with TRBD2 as a possible D gene (5 bases). The CDR3 extends over 13 amino acids. V lost 5 bases, J lost 6 bases, and 15 bases lay in between. Germline loops: CDR1 SGHKS, CDR2 YYEKEE (reference sequence).

The chain employs TRBV19 and TRBJ1-5, with 7 bases that match TRBD1. V was pared by 2 bases and J by 0 bases, with 7 bases of the junction left unmatched. The CDR3 totals 17 residues. Germline CDR1 and CDR2: LNHDA and SQIVND (reference sequence). This CDR3 is CASSIWTGPYSNQPQHF. The CDR3, as DNA: TGTGCCAGTAGTATATGGACAGGCCCTTATAGCAATCAGCCCCAGCATTTT.

V is TRBV4-3 and J is TRBJ1-6, with D perhaps TRBD1 (5 bases). This CDR3 comprises 15 residues. V was clipped by 3 bases and J by 7 bases, with 13 bases between them. Germline CDR1 LGHNA, CDR2 YSLEER. CDR3 sequence: CASSQTPGGNSPLHF. CDR3 coding DNA: TGCGCCAGCAGCCAGACCCCGGGGGGGAATTCACCCCTCCACTTT.

In its sample, this clone was seen a few times. DNA of the CDR3: TGTGCCACGCTGGACCCTCAGGGAACTACGGGCTACACCTTC. Protein: CATLDPQGTTGYTF. The chain couples TRBV24-1 to TRBJ1-2; D perhaps matches TRBD1 (5 bases). V was shortened by 10 bases and J by 8 bases, with 22 bases between the two germline ends. CDR1 is KGHDR and CDR2 is SFDVKD in the germline V gene. The CDR3 runs to 14 residues.